The 13 T cell receptor beta chains below were found in one sample sequenced in a study of T cell responses to AZD1222 COVID-19 vaccine. Using immunoSEQ multiplex PCR, the repertoire was profiled, and TCRdb retains in-frame clones only, with some absent. Of tens of thousands of clones listed, roughly nine tenths were seen once; the top ten hold approximately 8.6%. Specimen: peripheral blood, collected 28 days after the second AZD1222 dose. These receptors were collected from an adult who received the AZD1222 COVID-19 vaccine.

The genes are TRBV2 and TRBJ2-2; D is perhaps TRBD1 (6 bases). CDR3 length: 18 amino acids. Germline V gene data show CDR1 as SNHLY and CDR2 as FYNNEI. Trimming cost V 0 bases and J 4 bases, with 18 bases left between them. The CDR3 DNA follows: TGTGCCAGCAGTGAAGCGCTTCAGGGGAAGATTGGCACCGGGGAGCTGTTTTTT. Translation gives CASSEALQGKIGTGELFF. Combining the CDR3 with reference TRBV2 and TRBJ2-2 gives the whole variable domain EPEVTQTPSHQVTQMGQEVILRCVPISNHLYFYWYRQILGQKVEFLVSFYNNEISEKSEIFDDQFSVERPDGSNFTLKIRSTKLEDSAMYFCASSEALQGKIGTGELFFGEGSRLTVL.

The V call is TRBV5-1, the J call TRBJ2-1, with D hard to call. The CDR3 sequence is 15 residues long. Looked up from germline, CDR1 is SGHRS and CDR2 is YFSETQ. V shed 0 bases and J shed 0 bases, with 7 bases lying between them. The DNA of the CDR3 is TGCGCCAGCAGCTTGGACCGCAGCTCCTACAATGAGCAGTTCTTC. This codes for CASSLDRSSYNEQFF. Supplemented by reference TRBV5-1 and TRBJ2-1, the full variable domain reads KAGVTQTPRYLIKTRGQQVTLSCSPISGHRSVSWYQQTPGQGLQFLFEYFSETQRNKGNFPGRFSGRQFSNSRSEMNVSTLELGDSALYLCASSLDRSSYNEQFFGPGTRLTVL.

The rearrangement links TRBV24-1 to TRBJ2-7, with TRBD1 identical over 7 bases. The CDR3 extends over 15 amino acids. With V trimmed by 4 bases and J by 3 bases, 8 bases remained unmatched. Germline lookup yields CDR1 KGHDR and CDR2 SFDVKD. The CDR3 reads CATSDPRDRSYEQYF. The CDR3 DNA sequence: TGTGCCACCAGTGACCCCCGGGACAGAAGCTACGAGCAGTACTTC.

The CDR3 loop reads CASSEDVHSGNTIYF. The DNA of the CDR3 is TGTGCCAGTAGTGAAGACGTGCACTCTGGAAACACCATATATTTT. The chain couples TRBV19 to TRBJ1-3, with D unresolved. The CDR3 contains 15 residues. With 5 bases removed from V and 0 bases from J, the gap between germline ends came to 11 bases. Germline loops: CDR1 LNHDA, CDR2 SQIVND (reference sequence). Together with reference TRBV19 and TRBJ1-3, the CDR3 gives the full variable domain: DGGITQSPKYLFRKEGQNVTLSCEQNLNHDAMYWYRQDPGQGLRLIYYSQIVNDFQKGDIAEGYSVSREKKESFPLTVTSAQKNPTAFYLCASSEDVHSGNTIYFGEGSWLTVV.

The chain carries TRBV7-3 and TRBJ1-1; D gene unclear. The CDR3 runs to 14 residues. With 4 bases removed from V and 5 bases from J, the gap between germline ends came to 14 bases. The germline V gene has CDR1 SGHTA and CDR2 FQGTGA. DNA of the CDR3: TGTGCCAGCAGCTCGCTGGGAGGAGGGACTGAAGCTTTCTTT. This gives the protein CASSSLGGGTEAFF.

V usage is TRBV11-3 and J usage is TRBJ2-3; D is undetermined. This CDR3 is 12 amino acids long. Trimming pared 0 bases from V and 2 bases from J, leaving 0 bases between. Germline CDR1 and CDR2: SGHNT and YENEEA. CDR3 bases: TGTGCCAGCAGCTTAGACACAGATACGCAGTATTTT. This translates into CASSLDTDTQYF. Together with reference TRBV11-3 and TRBJ2-3, the CDR3 gives the full variable domain: EAGVVQSPRYKIIEKKQPVAFWCNPISGHNTLYWYLQNLGQGPELLIRYENEEAVDDSQLPKDRFSAERLKGVDSTLKIQPAELGDSAVYLCASSLDTDTQYFGPGTRLTVL.

The rearrangement uses TRBV10-1 and TRBJ1-5, with 8 positions matching TRBD1. V trimming: 0 bases; J trimming: 6 bases; junction bases outside the gene matches: 4. Germline CDR1 reads WNHNN; CDR2 reads SYGVQD (reference sequence). The CDR3 contains 15 residues. The chain's CDR3 is CASSESATGGQPQHF. The CDR3 DNA is TGCGCCAGCAGTGAGTCGGCCACAGGGGGTCAGCCCCAGCATTTT.

This chain joins TRBV6-2 or TRBV6-3 and TRBJ2-1, with 8 bases aligning to TRBD2. Per the germline V gene, CDR1 is MNHEY and CDR2 is SVGEGT. The CDR3 totals 14 residues. After removal of 4 bases from V and 8 bases from J, the junction contained 7 bases not matched to a gene. The CDR3 DNA is TGTGCCAGCAGTTTGGGCGGGGGGATCGATGAGCAGTTCTTC. Encoded protein: CASSLGGGIDEQFF.

In nucleotides, the CDR3 is TGTGCCAGCAGTACCGGGTTGGGAAGGACTGAAGCTTTCTTT. As protein: CASSTGLGRTEAFF. The genes are TRBV2 and TRBJ1-1; D remains ambiguous. V dropped 5 bases and J dropped 5 bases, with 15 bases sitting between them. The germline CDR1 and CDR2 sequences are SNHLY and FYNNEI. The CDR3 has 14 residues.

The V and J genes are TRBV5-8 and TRBJ2-6; the D is unclear. The CDR3 runs to 16 residues. The V end lost 1 base, the J end lost 0 bases, and 8 bases lay between the germline ends. Germline V gene lookup returns CDR1 SGHTS and CDR2 YDEGEE. CDR3 DNA: TGTGCCAGCAGCTTGAGCTTCCGCTCTGGGGCCAACGTCCTGACTTTC. Its protein product is CASSLSFRSGANVLTF.

This clone appeared once. The chain uses TRBV11-3 and TRBJ2-1; the match to TRBD2 covers 8 bases. CDR1 and CDR2 (germline): SGHNT, YENEEA. With 8 bases clipped from V and 8 bases from J, the junction kept 11 bases outside the gene matches. This CDR3 comprises 14 residues. In DNA form, the CDR3 reads TGTGCCAGCGGTGCTAGCGGGCTCGGACATGAGCAGTTCTTC. Protein sequence: CASGASGLGHEQFF.

The rearrangement uses TRBV11-2 and TRBJ2-7, with TRBD1 identical over 8 bases. The CDR3 has 15 residues. The germline V gene encodes CDR1 SGHAT and CDR2 FQNNGV. With 5 bases clipped from V and 0 bases from J, the junction kept 6 bases outside the gene matches. This CDR3 reads CASSVTGGPSYEQYV. The CDR3 nucleotides are TGTGCCAGCAGCGTTACAGGGGGTCCCTCCTACGAGCAGTACGTC.

This chain links TRBV28 with TRBJ1-6; D is undetermined. V was shortened by 6 bases and J by 0 bases, with 12 bases between the two germline ends. The CDR3 is made up of 16 amino acids. Germline V gene data show CDR1 as MDHEN and CDR2 as SYDVKM. The CDR3 protein is CASRRLIGSYNSPLHF. CDR3 DNA sequence: TGTGCCAGCAGACGACTGATAGGCTCCTATAATTCACCCCTCCACTTT.